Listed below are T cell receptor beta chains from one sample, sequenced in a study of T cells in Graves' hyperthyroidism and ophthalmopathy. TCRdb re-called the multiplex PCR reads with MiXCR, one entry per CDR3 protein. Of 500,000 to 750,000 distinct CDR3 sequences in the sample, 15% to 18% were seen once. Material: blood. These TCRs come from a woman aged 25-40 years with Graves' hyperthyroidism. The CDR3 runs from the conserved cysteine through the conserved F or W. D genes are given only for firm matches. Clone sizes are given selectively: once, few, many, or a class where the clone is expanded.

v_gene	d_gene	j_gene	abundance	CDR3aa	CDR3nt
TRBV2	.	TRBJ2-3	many	CASSNGHLTDTQYF	TGTGCCAGCAGTAACGGACATCTCACAGATACGCAGTATTTT
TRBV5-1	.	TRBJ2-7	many	CASSYNRAYEQYF	TGCGCCAGCAGCTACAACAGGGCCTACGAGCAGTACTTC
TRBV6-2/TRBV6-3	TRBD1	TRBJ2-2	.	CASIRGPNTGELFF	TGTGCCAGCATTAGGGGGCCGAACACCGGGGAGCTGTTTTTT
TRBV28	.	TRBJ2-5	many	CASSFRGAGSWETQYF	TGTGCCAGCAGTTTTCGGGGGGCCGGGAGTTGGGAGACCCAGTACTTC
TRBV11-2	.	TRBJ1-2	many	CASSLDLRTDNYGYTF	TGTGCCAGCAGCTTAGACCTCCGGACAGATAACTATGGCTACACCTTC
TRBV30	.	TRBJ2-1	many	CAWAYEGYEQFF	TGTGCCTGGGCGTACGAGGGGTATGAGCAGTTCTTC
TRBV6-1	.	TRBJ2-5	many	CASSDAFRLDARETQYF	TGTGCCAGCAGTGACGCCTTCCGACTAGACGCCAGAGAGACCCAGTACTTC
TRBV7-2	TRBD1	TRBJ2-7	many	CASSPETGTGTYEQYF	TGTGCCAGCAGCCCTGAAACCGGGACAGGGACCTACGAGCAGTACTTC
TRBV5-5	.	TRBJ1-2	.	CASSPPPTSWGYTF	TGTGCCAGCAGCCCGCCCCCAACATCGTGGGGCTACACCTTC
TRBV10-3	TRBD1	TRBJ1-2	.	CAISDIQGQGSGYTF	TGTGCCATCAGTGACATACAGGGGCAGGGTTCAGGCTACACCTTC
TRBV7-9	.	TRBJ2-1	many	CASTITGRDNEQFF	TGTGCCAGCACCATAACCGGGCGGGATAATGAGCAGTTCTTC
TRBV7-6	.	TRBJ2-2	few	CASSLGALAFNTGELFF	TGTGCCAGCAGCTTAGGGGCGCTCGCCTTTAACACCGGGGAGCTGTTTTTT
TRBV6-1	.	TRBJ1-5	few	CASMRHSNQPQHF	TGTGCCAGCATGAGACATAGCAATCAGCCCCAGCATTTT
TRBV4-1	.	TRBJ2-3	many	CASSLQSGSTDTQYF	TGCGCCAGCAGCCTCCAAAGCGGGAGCACAGATACGCAGTATTTT
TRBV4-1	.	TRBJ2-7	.	CASSHEGSPGYEQYF	TGCGCCAGCAGCCATGAGGGCTCCCCGGGTTACGAGCAGTACTTC
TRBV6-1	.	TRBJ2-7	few	CASSLGQRVIEQYF	TGTGCCAGCAGCCTCGGACAGCGGGTAATCGAGCAGTACTTC